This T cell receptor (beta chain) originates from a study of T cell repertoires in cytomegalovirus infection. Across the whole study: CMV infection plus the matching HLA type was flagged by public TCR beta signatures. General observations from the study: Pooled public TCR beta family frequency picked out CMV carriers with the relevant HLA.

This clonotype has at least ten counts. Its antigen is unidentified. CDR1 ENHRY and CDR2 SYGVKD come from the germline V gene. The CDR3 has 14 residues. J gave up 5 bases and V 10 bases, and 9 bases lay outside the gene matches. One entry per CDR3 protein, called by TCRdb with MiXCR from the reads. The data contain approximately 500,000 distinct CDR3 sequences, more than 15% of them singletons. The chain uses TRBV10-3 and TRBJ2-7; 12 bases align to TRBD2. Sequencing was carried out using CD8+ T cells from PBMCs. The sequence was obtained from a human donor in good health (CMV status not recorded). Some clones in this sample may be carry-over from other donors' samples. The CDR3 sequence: CASSTSGRIDEQYF. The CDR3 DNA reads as TGTGCCAGTTCTACTAGCGGGAGGATAGACGAGCAGTACTTC.